The entry that follows covers one TCR beta chain sequence. Its antigen is undetermined. The V gene end was trimmed by 5 bases and the J gene end by 9 bases; junction bases not matched to a gene: 9. Germline loops: CDR1 MNHNS, CDR2 SASEGT. This CDR3 has 15 amino acids. For TCR, cDNA came from 5'RACE template switching, which added a universal primer site and UMIs. TCRdb called the 5' RACE reads again in MiXCR, with one record for every CDR3 protein. The sample shows roughly 500,000 distinct CDR3 sequences, approximately 21% of them seen only once. This entry belongs to a study of T cells after yellow fever vaccination. Study-level points and caveats: Once the booster was given, most primary-vaccination clones reappeared, at roughly 96% for CD4 and 88% for CD8. There was a possibility that FACS-sorted repertoires contained abundant clonotypes contaminating from the bulk population.

This clonotype originated in a man aged 30-40 years who received the YFV17D yellow fever vaccine. This chain uses TRBV6-1 with TRBJ2-3; 12 nucleotides align to TRBD2. Sequenced here: PBMCs, sampled 15 days after the yellow fever booster vaccination. The CDR3 spells CASSPASGRAMTQYF. The CDR3 nucleotides read TGTGCCAGCAGTCCCGCTAGCGGGAGGGCCATGACGCAGTATTTT.